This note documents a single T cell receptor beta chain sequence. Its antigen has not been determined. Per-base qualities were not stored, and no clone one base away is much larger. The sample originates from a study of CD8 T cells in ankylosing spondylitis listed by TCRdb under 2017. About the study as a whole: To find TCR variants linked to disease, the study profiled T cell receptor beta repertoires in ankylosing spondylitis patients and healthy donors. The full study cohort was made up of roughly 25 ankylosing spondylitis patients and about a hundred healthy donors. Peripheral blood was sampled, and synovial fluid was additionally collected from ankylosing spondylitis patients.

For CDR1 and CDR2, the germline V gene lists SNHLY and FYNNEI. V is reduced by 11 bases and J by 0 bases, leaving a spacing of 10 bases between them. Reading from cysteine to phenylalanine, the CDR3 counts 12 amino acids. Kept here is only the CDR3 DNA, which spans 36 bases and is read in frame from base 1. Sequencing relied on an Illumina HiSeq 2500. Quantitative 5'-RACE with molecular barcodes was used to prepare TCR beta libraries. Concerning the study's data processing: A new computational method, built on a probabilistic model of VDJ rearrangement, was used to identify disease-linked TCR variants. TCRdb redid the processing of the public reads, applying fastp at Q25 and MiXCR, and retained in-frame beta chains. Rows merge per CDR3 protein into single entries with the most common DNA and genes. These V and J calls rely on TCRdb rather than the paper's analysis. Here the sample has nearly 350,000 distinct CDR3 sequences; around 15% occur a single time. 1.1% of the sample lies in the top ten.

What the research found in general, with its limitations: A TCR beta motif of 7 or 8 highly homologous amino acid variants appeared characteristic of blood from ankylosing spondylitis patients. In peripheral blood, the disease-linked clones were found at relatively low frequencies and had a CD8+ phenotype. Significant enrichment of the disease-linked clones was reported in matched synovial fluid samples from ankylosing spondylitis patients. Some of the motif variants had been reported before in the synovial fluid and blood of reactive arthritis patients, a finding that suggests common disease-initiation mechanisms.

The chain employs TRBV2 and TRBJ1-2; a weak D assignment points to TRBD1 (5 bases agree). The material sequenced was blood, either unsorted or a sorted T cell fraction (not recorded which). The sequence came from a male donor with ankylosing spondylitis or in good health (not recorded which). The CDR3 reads CAGSGSNYGYTF. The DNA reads TGTGCCGGTTCAGGGTCTAACTATGGCTACACCTTC.